This T cell receptor (beta chain) was identified during a study of T cell repertoires in cytomegalovirus infection. Regarding the study as a whole: There were carriers of CMV plus the relevant HLA, and cumulative public TCR beta family frequency identified them.

At least ten counts were recorded for this clonotype. What it recognizes is unknown. One entry per CDR3 protein, called by TCRdb with MiXCR from the reads. The sample holds some 900,000 distinct CDR3 sequences; about 31% are singletons and the top ten take around 12%. The germline CDR1 and CDR2 sequences are SGHTA and FQGNSA. Trimming left V 3 bases short and J 1 base short, with 15 bases between. This CDR3 is built from 16 residues. V and J are TRBV7-2 and TRBJ1-1; perhaps TRBD1 as D (6 bases). The source material was cultured CD8+ T cells from PBMCs, sampled from culture after CMV antigen stimulation. The source is a human donor in good health (CMV status not recorded). Some clones in this sample may be carry-over from other donors' samples. CDR3 in DNA: TGTGCCAGCAGCTTGGGGGCGGACAGCCCGAACACTGAAGCTTTCTTT. Translating gives CASSLGADSPNTEAFF.